Below, 19 T cell receptor beta chains from the same sample are listed, as sequenced in a study of shared clonotypes between healthy human individuals. Produced via immunoSEQ multiplex PCR; TCRdb's table is partial and in-frame only. The sample lists millions of clones; over 85% were seen once. Sample: naive CD4+ T cells sorted from blood. Subset indicated: CD45RA+ positively selected. These receptors originate from a young man in good health.

The gene calls are TRBV7-9 and TRBJ1-2, with TRBD1 identical over 9 bases. V shed 1 base, J shed 5 bases, and the junction held 17 bases outside the gene matches. The germline V gene has CDR1 SEHNR and CDR2 FQNEAQ (reference sequence). The CDR3 length is 19 residues. DNA of the CDR3: TGTGCCAGCAGCTTAGATGTGGGACAGGGAAACCGACGGGGATATGGCTACACCTTC. As protein: CASSLDVGQGNRRGYGYTF. Full variable domain (remainder filled in from reference TRBV7-9 and TRBJ1-2): DTGVSQNPRHKITKRGQNVTFRCDPISEHNRLYWYRQTLGQGPEFLTYFQNEAQLEKSRLLSDRFSAERPKGSFSTLEIQRTEQGDSAMYLCASSLDVGQGNRRGYGYTFGSGTRLTVV.

The sample holds one count of this clone. J is TRBJ2-6 and V is TRBV11-2; possible D gene TRBD1, 5 bases. CDR1 is SGHAT, CDR2 FQNNGV, per germline. This CDR3 spans 16 amino acids. V was pared by 5 bases and J by 0 bases, with 11 bases between. The CDR3 nucleotides are TGTGCCAGCAGCCCCCAGGGTAGCTCTGGGGCCAACGTCCTGACTTTC. Its translation is CASSPQGSSGANVLTF. The whole variable domain, filled in from reference TRBV11-2 and TRBJ2-6, reads EAGVAQSPRYKIIEKRQSVAFWCNPISGHATLYWYQQILGQGPKLLIQFQNNGVVDDSQLPKDRFSAERLKGVDSTLKIQPAKLEDSAVYLCASSPQGSSGANVLTFGAGSRLTVL.

The chain joins TRBV6-6 to TRBJ1-4; possible D gene TRBD1, 6 bases. This CDR3 has 14 amino acids. V dropped 6 bases and J dropped 6 bases, with 14 bases sitting between them. The germline V gene has CDR1 MNHNY and CDR2 SVGAGI (reference sequence). In nucleotides, the CDR3 is TGTGCCAGCAGCCCTGGACAGATTTATGAAAAACTGTTTTTT. This codes for CASSPGQIYEKLFF.

V and J are TRBV11-2 and TRBJ2-1; weak D call: TRBD1 (6 bases). V lost 5 bases, J lost 4 bases, and 15 bases lay in between. The CDR3 runs 15 residues. The germline CDR1 and CDR2 sequences are SGHAT and FQNNGV. CDR3 DNA: TGTGCCAGCAGCACAGGCGGCAGGGGATACAATGAGCAGTTCTTC. Its translation: CASSTGGRGYNEQFF. The full variable domain, rest sourced from reference TRBV11-2 and TRBJ2-1, is EAGVAQSPRYKIIEKRQSVAFWCNPISGHATLYWYQQILGQGPKLLIQFQNNGVVDDSQLPKDRFSAERLKGVDSTLKIQPAKLEDSAVYLCASSTGGRGYNEQFFGPGTRLTVL.

CDR3 loop: CASSELQGVTGELFF. The CDR3 DNA reads as TGTGCCAGCAGTGAACTCCAGGGGGTCACCGGGGAGCTGTTTTTT. The V call is TRBV6-1, the J call TRBJ2-2, with 7 bases identical to TRBD1. CDR3 length equals 15 residues. With V trimmed by 2 bases and J by 4 bases, 4 bases remained unmatched. Germline V CDR1 and CDR2: MNHNS, SASEGT.

This chain links TRBV5-4 with TRBJ2-5; the D gene is possibly TRBD2 (6 bases). CDR3 length: 14 residues. Trimming cost V 2 bases and J 3 bases, with 11 bases left between them. CDR1 SGHNT and CDR2 YYREEE come from the germline V gene (reference sequence). The CDR3, as DNA: TGTGCCAGCAGCTTCCCGGGAGAAAAAGAGACCCAGTACTTC. Amino acid sequence: CASSFPGEKETQYF.

The chain is built from TRBV6-4 and TRBJ2-3; 7 positions agree with TRBD2. J gave up 8 bases and V 4 bases, and 6 bases lay outside the gene matches. The CDR3 loop spans 13 amino acids. Germline-derived CDR1 and CDR2 are MRHNA and SNTAGT. CDR3 in amino acids: CASSAGGMGTQYF. DNA of the CDR3: TGTGCCAGCAGTGCGGGAGGAATGGGTACGCAGTATTTT.

The V and J genes are TRBV5-1 and TRBJ2-7; D gene uncertain. Germline V gives CDR1 SGHRS, CDR2 YFSETQ. CDR3 length: 13 residues. Trimming left V 3 bases short and J 4 bases short, with 11 bases between. This CDR3 reads CASSSSMSYEQYF. The CDR3 DNA reads TGCGCCAGCAGCTCCTCTATGAGTTACGAGCAGTACTTC.

This chain links TRBV7-2 with TRBJ2-2; 10 positions match TRBD2. J was trimmed by 5 bases and V by 6 bases; bases with no gene match: 6. This CDR3 has 15 amino acids. Germline values: CDR1 SGHTA, CDR2 FQGNSA. For the CDR3, the DNA is TGTGCCAGCAGACAAGCGGGAGGGCCAACCGGGGAGCTGTTTTTT. It yields the protein CASRQAGGPTGELFF.

The rearrangement joins TRBV7-9 to TRBJ1-3; the D is unclear. Germline loops: CDR1 SEHNR, CDR2 FQNEAQ (reference sequence). The CDR3 length is 15 residues. The V end was cut by 3 bases, the J end by 0 bases, with 9 bases between. CDR3 coding DNA: TGTGCCAGCAGCTTCCTGGAGAGCTCTGGAAACACCATATATTTT. Translated: CASSFLESSGNTIYF.

This chain uses TRBV10-3 with TRBJ2-7; possibly TRBD1 or TRBD2 for D (7 bases each). CDR3 size: 17 residues. V lost 5 bases, J lost 0 bases, and 20 bases lay in between. The germline CDR1 and CDR2 sequences are ENHRY and SYGVKD. For the CDR3, the DNA is TGTGCCATCAGTTCAGGGGGAGCGGGGTTCCTCTCCTACGAGCAGTACTTC. Its protein product is CAISSGGAGFLSYEQYF.

As for this clone: In the same sample, other DNA sequences code for this CDR3. This chain connects TRBV2 to TRBJ1-5; tentatively, D is TRBD1 (5 bases). The germline V gene has CDR1 SNHLY and CDR2 FYNNEI. V was shortened by 3 bases and J by 6 bases, with 6 bases between the two germline ends. The CDR3 spans 12 residues. The CDR3 DNA reads as TGTGCCAGCAGTGAGGGGGGTCAGCCCCAGCATTTT. Its protein product is CASSEGGQPQHF.

This chain links TRBV11-1 with TRBJ2-5; D tentatively fits TRBD1 or TRBD2 (6 bases each). V was shortened by 5 bases and J by 5 bases, with 24 bases between the two germline ends. The germline V gene has CDR1 SGHAT and CDR2 FQDESV (reference sequence). The CDR3 extends over 17 amino acids. This chain's CDR3 is CASSPRGLRGGHETQYF. DNA of the CDR3: TGTGCCAGCAGCCCCCGTGGGCTACGTGGGGGGCATGAGACCCAGTACTTC.

The rearrangement links TRBV28 to TRBJ1-4; 7 nucleotides align to TRBD1. CDR3 length: 13 residues. V shed 7 bases, J shed 8 bases, and the junction held 7 bases outside the gene matches. The germline V gene has CDR1 MDHEN and CDR2 SYDVKM. DNA for the CDR3: TGTGCCAGCAAACTAGGGGGCCAGGAAAAACTGTTTTTT. Translated, it gives CASKLGGQEKLFF.

This clone appeared once. The chain combines TRBV7-8 with TRBJ2-2; TRBD2 matches at 10 bases. Germline V gene lookup returns CDR1 SGHVS and CDR2 FQNEAQ. V lost 5 bases to trimming and J lost 0 bases; unmatched junction nucleotides: 6. The CDR3 is 17 amino acids. The CDR3 loop reads CASSPRTSGANTGELFF. The CDR3 coding sequence is TGTGCCAGCAGCCCGAGGACTAGCGGAGCGAACACCGGGGAGCTGTTTTTT.

The CDR3 is CASSPGQSQETQYF. Written as DNA, the CDR3 is TGTGCCAGCAGTCCTGGACAGAGCCAAGAGACCCAGTACTTC. The rearrangement joins TRBV5-4 to TRBJ2-5, with D possibly matching TRBD1 (6 bases). The germline gives CDR1 SGHNT, CDR2 YYREEE (reference sequence). This CDR3 comprises 14 residues. The V gene lost 5 bases and the J gene lost 1 base, with 12 bases spanning the gap.

The CDR3 DNA follows: TGCGCCAGCAGCTCCCTCAAGGTCTACGAGCAGTACTTC. It is translated as CASSSLKVYEQYF. The chain employs TRBV5-1 and TRBJ2-7; D gene unclear. V gave up 3 bases and J gave up 3 bases, with 10 bases separating them. Germline V CDR1 and CDR2: SGHRS, YFSETQ. The CDR3 spans 13 residues.

The chain recombines TRBV4-1 with TRBJ1-5; 11 nucleotides agree with TRBD1. J lost 6 bases, V lost 0 bases, and 10 bases had no gene match. The germline CDR1 and CDR2 sequences are MGHRA and YSYEKL. The CDR3 runs to 18 residues. The CDR3 here is CASSQDGGRTGGVQPQHF. CDR3 coding DNA: TGCGCCAGCAGCCAAGATGGAGGGCGGACAGGGGGCGTTCAGCCCCAGCATTTT.

The chain employs TRBV5-1 and TRBJ2-1, with 12 bases fitting TRBD2. The CDR3 totals 16 residues. CDR1 is SGHRS and CDR2 is YFSETQ in the germline V gene. With 0 bases clipped from V and 6 bases from J, the junction kept 4 bases outside the gene matches. CDR3 nucleotide sequence: TGCGCCAGCAGCTTGGGACTAGCGGGAGCCCTCAATGAGCAGTTCTTC. Its translation: CASSLGLAGALNEQFF.